The 9 T cell receptor beta chains listed next were all sequenced from one sample in a study of blood T cell repertoires in COVID-19 (TCRdb year 2020). The method behind the library was the immunoSEQ multiplex PCR assay. The immuneACCESS repertoire file appears here via TCRdb, limited to in-frame rearrangements. These files lack a portion of the clones; in checked studies, under half of the deficit traces to unresolved V genes, and the cause of the others is not known. The sample table holds 180,000 or so clones, of which roughly 80% were seen once. Clones ranked in the top ten supply more than 9.5% of the sample. The sample taken for sequencing was peripheral blood. The receptors here all came from a woman aged 40 to 55 with COVID-19, enrolled during active disease.

The CDR3 protein is CASRLGDEKLFF. The CDR3 DNA reads as TGTGCCAGTAGGCTGGGAGATGAAAAACTGTTTTTT. This chain uses TRBV19 with TRBJ1-4; D unclear. The germline V gene has CDR1 LNHDA and CDR2 SQIVND (reference sequence). The CDR3 sequence is 12 residues long. Trimming pared 6 bases from V and 6 bases from J, leaving 8 bases between.

V gene TRBV10-1 combines with J gene TRBJ2-1; D is unresolved. The CDR3 extends over 14 amino acids. Germline CDR1 is WNHNN and CDR2 is SYGVQD (reference sequence). The V gene lost 4 bases and the J gene lost 7 bases, with 14 bases spanning the gap. The CDR3 loop is CASSVTRTRNEQFF. The CDR3 DNA sequence: TGCGCCAGCAGTGTGACACGAACAAGAAATGAGCAGTTCTTC.

The V and J genes are TRBV27 and TRBJ1-1; possibly TRBD1 for D (6 bases). The V and J ends lost 4 bases and 1 base respectively, with 10 bases between them. The CDR3 consists of 14 residues. Germline V gives CDR1 MNHEY, CDR2 SMNVEV (reference sequence). Here the CDR3 reads CASSYQGRNTEAFF. The CDR3 region has the DNA TGTGCCAGCAGTTACCAGGGGAGGAACACTGAAGCTTTCTTT.

V is TRBV5-6 and J is TRBJ2-7, with D unresolved. Trimming took 0 bases from V and 1 from J, leaving 11 bases between them. Germline V lookup: CDR1 SGHDT, CDR2 YYEEEE. This CDR3 comprises 15 residues. The DNA of the CDR3 is TGTGCCAGCAGCTTGGAGCCAATGCGATCCTACGAGCAGTACTTC. It codes for CASSLEPMRSYEQYF.

This sequence joins TRBV6-1 and TRBJ2-7; D remains ambiguous. The CDR3 totals 15 residues. CDR1 is MNHNS and CDR2 is SASEGT in the germline V gene. V was shortened by 0 bases and J by 2 bases, with 11 bases between the two germline ends. The CDR3 nucleotides read TGTGCCAGCAGTGAAGCGGCCCGAAGTCCCTACGAGCAGTACTTC. This translates into CASSEAARSPYEQYF.

V and J are TRBV6-5 and TRBJ1-6, with D unresolved. The CDR3 is 14 residues long. V lost 3 bases and J 8 bases, leaving 11 bases between the germline ends. CDR1 and CDR2 (germline): MNHEY, SVGAGI. The CDR3 nucleotides are TGTGCCAGCAGTTATCGGAGGCGGGATTCACCCCTCCACTTT. It is translated as CASSYRRRDSPLHF.

The chain uses TRBV6-5 and TRBJ2-2, with TRBD2 matching 8 bases. This CDR3 is 15 amino acids long. CDR1 and CDR2 from the germline V gene are MNHEY and SVGAGI. After removal of 7 bases from V and 6 bases from J, the junction contained 10 bases not matched to a gene. DNA for the CDR3: TGTGCCAGCACCTTAGGGGCGGGGGGCGCCGGGGAGCTGTTTTTT. Protein product: CASTLGAGGAGELFF.

This sequence joins TRBV9 and TRBJ2-1; TRBD2 matches at 7 bases. V shed 3 bases, J shed 0 bases, and the junction held 3 bases outside the gene matches. CDR1 and CDR2 (germline): SGDLS, YYNGEE. The CDR3 is 15 amino acids. CDR3 residues: CASSAVAGSYNEQFF. Here the CDR3 DNA reads TGTGCCAGCAGCGCGGTAGCGGGCTCCTACAATGAGCAGTTCTTC. The whole variable domain, remainder taken from reference TRBV9 and TRBJ2-1, is DSGVTQTPKHLITATGQRVTLRCSPRSGDLSVYWYQQSLDQGLQFLIQYYNGEERAKGNILERFSAQQFPDLHSELNLSSLELGDSALYFCASSAVAGSYNEQFFGPGTRLTVL.

This chain uses TRBV6-6 with TRBJ2-1; no reliable D call. This CDR3 is 13 amino acids long. Trimming removed 4 bases from V and 4 bases from J, with 8 bases in between. Germline V gene data show CDR1 as MNHNY and CDR2 as SVGAGI (reference sequence). This chain's CDR3 is CASSSPLYNEQFF. The CDR3 nucleotides read TGTGCCAGCAGTTCCCCACTTTACAATGAGCAGTTCTTC.